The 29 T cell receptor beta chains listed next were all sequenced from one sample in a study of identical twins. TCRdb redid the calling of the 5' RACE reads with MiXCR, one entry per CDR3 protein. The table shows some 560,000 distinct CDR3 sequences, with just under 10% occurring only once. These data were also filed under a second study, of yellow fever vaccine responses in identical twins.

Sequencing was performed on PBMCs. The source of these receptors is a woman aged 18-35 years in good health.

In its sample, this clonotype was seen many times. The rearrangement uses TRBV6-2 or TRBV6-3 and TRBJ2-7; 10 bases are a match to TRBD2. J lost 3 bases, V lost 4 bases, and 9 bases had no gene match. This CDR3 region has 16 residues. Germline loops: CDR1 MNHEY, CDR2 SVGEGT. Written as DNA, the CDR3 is TGTGCCAGCAGTTCAGGATCGGGACTAGCGATCTACGAGCAGTACTTC. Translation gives CASSSGSGLAIYEQYF.

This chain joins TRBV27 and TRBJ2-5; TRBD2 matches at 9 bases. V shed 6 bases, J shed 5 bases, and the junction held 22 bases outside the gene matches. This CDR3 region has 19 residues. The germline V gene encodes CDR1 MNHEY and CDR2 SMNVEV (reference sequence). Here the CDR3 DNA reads TGTGCCAGCAGAAACAGGATGACGCGTGGCGGGAGGGCTTCTGAGACCCAGTACTTC. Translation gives CASRNRMTRGGRASETQYF.

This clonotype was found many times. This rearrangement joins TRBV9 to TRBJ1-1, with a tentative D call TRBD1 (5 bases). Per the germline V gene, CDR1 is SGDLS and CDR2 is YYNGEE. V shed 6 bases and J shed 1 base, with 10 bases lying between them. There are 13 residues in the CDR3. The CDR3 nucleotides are TGTGCCAGCAACGCAGGGACGAACACTGAAGCTTTCTTT. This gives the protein CASNAGTNTEAFF. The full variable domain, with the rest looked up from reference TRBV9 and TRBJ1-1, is DSGVTQTPKHLITATGQRVTLRCSPRSGDLSVYWYQQSLDQGLQFLIQYYNGEERAKGNILERFSAQQFPDLHSELNLSSLELGDSALYFCASNAGTNTEAFFGQGTRLTVV.

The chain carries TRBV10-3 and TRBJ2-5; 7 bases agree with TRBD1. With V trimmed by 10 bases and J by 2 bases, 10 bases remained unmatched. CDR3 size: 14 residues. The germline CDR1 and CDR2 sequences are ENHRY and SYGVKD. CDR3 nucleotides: TGTGCCACCCGCCCGACAGGGAATCAAGAGACCCAGTACTTC. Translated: CATRPTGNQETQYF.

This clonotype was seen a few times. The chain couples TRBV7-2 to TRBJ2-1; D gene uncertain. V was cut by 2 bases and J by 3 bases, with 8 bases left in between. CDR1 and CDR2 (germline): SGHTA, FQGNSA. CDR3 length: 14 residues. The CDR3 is CASSLPPHYNEQFF. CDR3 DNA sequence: TGTGCCAGCAGCTTACCACCCCACTACAATGAGCAGTTCTTC.

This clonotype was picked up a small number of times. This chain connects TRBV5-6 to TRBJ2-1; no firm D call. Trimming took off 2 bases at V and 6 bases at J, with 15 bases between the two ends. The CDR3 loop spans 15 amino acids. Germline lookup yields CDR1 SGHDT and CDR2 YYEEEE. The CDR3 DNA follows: TGTGCCAGCAGCTTCAACTTCGGCCCTTTCAATGAGCAGTTCTTC. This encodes CASSFNFGPFNEQFF.

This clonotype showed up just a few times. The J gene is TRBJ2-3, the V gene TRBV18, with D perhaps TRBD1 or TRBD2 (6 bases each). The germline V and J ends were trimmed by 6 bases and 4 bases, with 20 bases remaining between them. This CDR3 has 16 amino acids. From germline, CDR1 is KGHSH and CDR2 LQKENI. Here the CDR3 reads CASSLEGGLFPDTQYF. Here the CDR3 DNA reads TGTGCCAGCTCCCTAGAGGGGGGCCTATTCCCAGATACGCAGTATTTT.

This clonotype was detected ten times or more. The CDR3 reads CASSPRTSGYNEQFF. CDR3 DNA sequence: TGTGCCAGCAGCCCCCGGACTAGCGGGTACAATGAGCAGTTCTTC. The chain carries TRBV4-2 and TRBJ2-1, with 11 bases identical to TRBD2. Per the germline V gene, CDR1 is LGHNA and CDR2 is YNFKEQ. The CDR3 extends over 15 amino acids. V dropped 4 bases and J dropped 4; count of bases not matched to a gene: 3.

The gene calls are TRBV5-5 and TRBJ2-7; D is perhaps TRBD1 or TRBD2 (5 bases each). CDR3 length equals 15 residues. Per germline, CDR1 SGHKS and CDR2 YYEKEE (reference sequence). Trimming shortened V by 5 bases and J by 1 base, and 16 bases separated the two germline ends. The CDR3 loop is CASRRSTGPSYEQYF. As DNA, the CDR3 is TGTGCCAGCAGGCGGAGCACGGGACCGTCCTACGAGCAGTACTTC.

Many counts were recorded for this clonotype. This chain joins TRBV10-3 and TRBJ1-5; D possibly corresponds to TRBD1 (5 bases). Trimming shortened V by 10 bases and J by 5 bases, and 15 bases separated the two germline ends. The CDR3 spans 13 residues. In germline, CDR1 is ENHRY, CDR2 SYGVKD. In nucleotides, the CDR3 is TGTGCCACGGGGAGGGGTGGTGATCAGCCCCAGCATTTT. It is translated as CATGRGGDQPQHF.

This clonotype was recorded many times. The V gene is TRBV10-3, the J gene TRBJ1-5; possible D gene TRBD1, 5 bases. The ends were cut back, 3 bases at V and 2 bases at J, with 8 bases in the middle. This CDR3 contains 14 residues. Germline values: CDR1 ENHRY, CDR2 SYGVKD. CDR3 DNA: TGTGCCATCAGTGACAGGGAGGGCAATCAGCCCCAGCATTTT. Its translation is CAISDREGNQPQHF.

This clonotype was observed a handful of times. This CDR3 reads CATSRGSSTKKNTEAFF. DNA for the CDR3: TGTGCCACCAGCAGAGGATCCTCGACAAAAAAGAACACTGAAGCTTTCTTT. The chain uses TRBV15 and TRBJ1-1; no firm D call. The CDR3 is 17 residues long. V lost 1 base, J lost 1 base, and 16 bases lay in between. Germline V gene sequence: CDR1 LNHNV, CDR2 YYDKDF (reference sequence).

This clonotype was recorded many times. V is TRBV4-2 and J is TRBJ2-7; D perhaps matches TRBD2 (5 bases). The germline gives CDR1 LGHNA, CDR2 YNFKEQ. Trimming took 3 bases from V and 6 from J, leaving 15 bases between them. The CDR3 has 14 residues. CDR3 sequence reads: CASSQGGGSGEQYF. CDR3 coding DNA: TGTGCCAGCAGCCAGGGCGGAGGATCGGGCGAGCAGTACTTC.

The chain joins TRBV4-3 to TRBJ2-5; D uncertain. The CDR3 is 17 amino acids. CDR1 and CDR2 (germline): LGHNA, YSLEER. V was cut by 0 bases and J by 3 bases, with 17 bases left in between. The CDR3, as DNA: TGCGCCAGCAGCCAAGATGTGTCCACACGGAGCAAAGAGACCCAGTACTTC. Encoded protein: CASSQDVSTRSKETQYF.

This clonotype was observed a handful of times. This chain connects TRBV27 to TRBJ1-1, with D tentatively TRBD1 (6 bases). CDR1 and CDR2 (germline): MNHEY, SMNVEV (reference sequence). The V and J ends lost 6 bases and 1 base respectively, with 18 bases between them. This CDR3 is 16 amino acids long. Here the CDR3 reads CASRGGFDGPNTEAFF. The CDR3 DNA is TGTGCCAGCAGGGGGGGCTTCGACGGCCCGAACACTGAAGCTTTCTTT.

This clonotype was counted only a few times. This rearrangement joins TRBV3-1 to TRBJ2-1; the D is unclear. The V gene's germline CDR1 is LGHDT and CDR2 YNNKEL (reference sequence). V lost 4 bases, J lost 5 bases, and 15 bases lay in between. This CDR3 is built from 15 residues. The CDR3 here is CASSPRPGSNNEQFF. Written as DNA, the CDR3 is TGTGCCAGCAGCCCGAGACCGGGCAGTAACAATGAGCAGTTCTTC.

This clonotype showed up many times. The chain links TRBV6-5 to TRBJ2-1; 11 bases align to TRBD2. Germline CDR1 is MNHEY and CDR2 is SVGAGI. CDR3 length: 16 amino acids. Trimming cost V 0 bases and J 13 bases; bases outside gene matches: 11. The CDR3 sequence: CASSYSPSGGPHKQFF. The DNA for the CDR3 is TGTGCCAGCAGTTACTCTCCTAGCGGGGGGCCCCATAAACAGTTCTTC.

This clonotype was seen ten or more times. CDR3 sequence (DNA): TGTGCCAGCAGCGTCGTCTCCTCGGATGAGCAGTACTTC. It yields the protein CASSVVSSDEQYF. The rearrangement links TRBV9 to TRBJ2-7; D not certain. Per the germline V gene, CDR1 is SGDLS and CDR2 is YYNGEE. Trimming took 2 bases from V and 7 from J, leaving 13 bases between them. The CDR3 spans 13 residues.

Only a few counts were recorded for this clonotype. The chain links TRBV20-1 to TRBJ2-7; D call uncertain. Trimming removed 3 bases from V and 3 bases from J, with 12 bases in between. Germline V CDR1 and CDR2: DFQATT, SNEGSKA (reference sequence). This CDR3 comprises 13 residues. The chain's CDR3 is CSASRVVLYEQYF. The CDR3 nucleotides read TGCAGTGCTAGTAGGGTAGTTCTCTACGAGCAGTACTTC.

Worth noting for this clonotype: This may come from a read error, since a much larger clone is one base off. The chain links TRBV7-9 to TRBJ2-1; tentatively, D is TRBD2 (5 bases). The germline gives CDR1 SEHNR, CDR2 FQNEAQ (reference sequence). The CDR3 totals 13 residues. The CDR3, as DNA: TGTGCCAGCAGCTTTGAGGGTAGTAATGAGCAGCTCTTC. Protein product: CASSFEGSNEQLF. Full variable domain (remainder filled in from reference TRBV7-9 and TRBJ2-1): DTGVSQNPRHKITKRGQNVTFRCDPISEHNRLYWYRQTLGQGPEFLTYFQNEAQLEKSRLLSDRFSAERPKGSFSTLEIQRTEQGDSAMYLCASSFEGSNEQLFGPGTRLTVL.

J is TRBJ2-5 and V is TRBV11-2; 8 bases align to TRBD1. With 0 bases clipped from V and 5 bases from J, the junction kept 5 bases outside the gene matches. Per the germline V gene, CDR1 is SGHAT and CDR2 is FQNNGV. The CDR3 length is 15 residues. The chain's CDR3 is CASSLDSGGRETQYF. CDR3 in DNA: TGTGCCAGCAGCTTAGACTCAGGGGGCCGGGAGACCCAGTACTTC. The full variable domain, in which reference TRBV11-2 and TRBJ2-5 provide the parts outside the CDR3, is EAGVAQSPRYKIIEKRQSVAFWCNPISGHATLYWYQQILGQGPKLLIQFQNNGVVDDSQLPKDRFSAERLKGVDSTLKIQPAKLEDSAVYLCASSLDSGGRETQYFGPGTRLLVL.

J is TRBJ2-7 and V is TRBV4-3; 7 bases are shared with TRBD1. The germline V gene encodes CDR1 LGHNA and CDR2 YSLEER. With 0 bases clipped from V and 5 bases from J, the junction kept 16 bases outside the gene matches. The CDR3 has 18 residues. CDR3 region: CASSQDRGVSNRGDEQYF. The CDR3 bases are TGCGCCAGCAGCCAAGATCGTGGGGTATCGAACAGGGGAGACGAGCAGTACTTC.

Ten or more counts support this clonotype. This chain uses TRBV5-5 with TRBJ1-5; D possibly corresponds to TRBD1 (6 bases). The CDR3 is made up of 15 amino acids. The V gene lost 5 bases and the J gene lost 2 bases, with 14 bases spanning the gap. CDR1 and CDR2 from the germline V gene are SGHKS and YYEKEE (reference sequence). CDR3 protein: CASSQYQGRNQPQHF. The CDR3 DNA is TGTGCCAGCAGTCAGTACCAGGGGCGCAATCAGCCCCAGCATTTT.

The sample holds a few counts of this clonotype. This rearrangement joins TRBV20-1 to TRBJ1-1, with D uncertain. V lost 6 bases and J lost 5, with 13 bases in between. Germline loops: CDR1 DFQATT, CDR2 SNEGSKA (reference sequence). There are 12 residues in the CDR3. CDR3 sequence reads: CSAPMADTEAFF. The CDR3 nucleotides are TGCAGTGCCCCAATGGCCGATACTGAAGCTTTCTTT.

The CDR3 DNA reads as TGTGCCAGCAGTTTAGGGGGGCCTGGGGCCAACGTCCTGACTTTC. It is translated as CASSLGGPGANVLTF. The chain is built from TRBV27 and TRBJ2-6, with D tentatively TRBD1 or TRBD2 (6 bases each). The CDR3 consists of 15 residues. Between the trimmed V and J ends, which lost 2 bases and 2 bases, there was a span of 7 bases. Germline V CDR1 and CDR2: MNHEY, SMNVEV (reference sequence).

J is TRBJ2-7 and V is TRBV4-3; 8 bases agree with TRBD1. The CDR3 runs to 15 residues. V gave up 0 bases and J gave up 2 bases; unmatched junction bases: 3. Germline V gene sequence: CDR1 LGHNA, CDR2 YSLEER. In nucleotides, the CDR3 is TGCGCCAGCAGCCAAGACCCGGACAGGGCCTACGAGCAGTACTTC. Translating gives CASSQDPDRAYEQYF.

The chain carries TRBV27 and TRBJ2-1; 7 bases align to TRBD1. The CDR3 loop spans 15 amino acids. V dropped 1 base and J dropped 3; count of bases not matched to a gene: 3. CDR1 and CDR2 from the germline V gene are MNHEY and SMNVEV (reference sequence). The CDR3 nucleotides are TGTGCCAGCAGTTTATTTTGGGACAGCTACAATGAGCAGTTCTTC. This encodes CASSLFWDSYNEQFF.

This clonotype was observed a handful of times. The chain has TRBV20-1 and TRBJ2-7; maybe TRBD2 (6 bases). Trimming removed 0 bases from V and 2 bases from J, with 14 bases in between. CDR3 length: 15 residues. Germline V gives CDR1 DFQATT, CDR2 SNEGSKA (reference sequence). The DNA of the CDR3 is TGCAGTGCTAGAGATGCGGGATCCCCCACCTACGAGCAGTACTTC. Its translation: CSARDAGSPTYEQYF.

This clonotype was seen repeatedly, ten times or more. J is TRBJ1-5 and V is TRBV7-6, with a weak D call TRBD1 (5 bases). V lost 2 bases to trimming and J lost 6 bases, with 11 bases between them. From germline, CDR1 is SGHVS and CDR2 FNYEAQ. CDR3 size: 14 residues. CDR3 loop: CASSLWGEGQPQHF. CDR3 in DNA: TGTGCCAGCAGCTTATGGGGGGAGGGTCAGCCCCAGCATTTT. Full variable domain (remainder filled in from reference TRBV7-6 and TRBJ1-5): GAGVSQSPRYKVTKRGQDVALRCDPISGHVSLYWYRQALGQGPEFLTYFNYEAQQDKSGLPNDRFSAERPEGSISTLTIQRTEQRDSAMYRCASSLWGEGQPQHFGDGTRLSIL.